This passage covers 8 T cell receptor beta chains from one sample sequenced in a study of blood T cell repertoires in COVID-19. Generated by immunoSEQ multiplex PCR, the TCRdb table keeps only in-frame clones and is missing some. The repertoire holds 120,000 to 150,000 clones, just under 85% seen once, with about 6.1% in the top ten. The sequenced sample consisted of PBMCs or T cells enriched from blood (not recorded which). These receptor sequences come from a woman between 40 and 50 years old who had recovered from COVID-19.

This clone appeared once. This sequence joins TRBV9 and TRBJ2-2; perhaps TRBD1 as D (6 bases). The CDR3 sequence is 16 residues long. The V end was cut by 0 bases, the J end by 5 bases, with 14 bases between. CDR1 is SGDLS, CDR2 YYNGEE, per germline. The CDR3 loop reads CASSVGNRVKTGELFF. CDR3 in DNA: TGTGCCAGCAGCGTAGGAAACAGGGTGAAAACCGGGGAGCTGTTTTTT.

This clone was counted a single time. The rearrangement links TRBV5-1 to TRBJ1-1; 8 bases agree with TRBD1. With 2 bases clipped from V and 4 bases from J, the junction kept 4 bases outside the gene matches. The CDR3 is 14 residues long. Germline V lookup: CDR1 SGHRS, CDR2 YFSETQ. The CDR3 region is CASSLQGVPTEAFF. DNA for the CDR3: TGCGCCAGCAGCTTACAGGGGGTCCCCACTGAAGCTTTCTTT.

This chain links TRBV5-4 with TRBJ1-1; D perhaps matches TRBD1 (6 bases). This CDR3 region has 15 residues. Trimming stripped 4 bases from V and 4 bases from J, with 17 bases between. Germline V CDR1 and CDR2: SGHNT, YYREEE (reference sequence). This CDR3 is CASSHSRTAGTEAFF. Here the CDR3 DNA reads TGTGCCAGCAGCCATTCTAGGACAGCCGGCACTGAAGCTTTCTTT.

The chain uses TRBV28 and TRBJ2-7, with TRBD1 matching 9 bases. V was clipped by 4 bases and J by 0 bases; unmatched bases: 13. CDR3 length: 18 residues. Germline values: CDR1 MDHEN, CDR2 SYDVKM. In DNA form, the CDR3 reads TGTGCCAGCAGTTCTCCGGGACAGGGTCGGGAAAGCTCCTACGAGCAGTACTTC. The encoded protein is CASSSPGQGRESSYEQYF.

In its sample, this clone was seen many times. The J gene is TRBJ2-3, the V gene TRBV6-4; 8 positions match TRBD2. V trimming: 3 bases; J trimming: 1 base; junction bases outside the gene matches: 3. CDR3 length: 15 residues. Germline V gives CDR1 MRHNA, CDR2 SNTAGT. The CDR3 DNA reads TGTGCCAGCAGTGAAAGCGGGGGAGGCACAGATACGCAGTATTTT. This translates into CASSESGGGTDTQYF.

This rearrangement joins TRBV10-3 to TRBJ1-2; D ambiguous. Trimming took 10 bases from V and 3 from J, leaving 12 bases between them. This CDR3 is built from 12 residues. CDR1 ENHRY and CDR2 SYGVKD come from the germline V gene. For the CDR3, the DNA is TGTGCCACCACCCGGCGGGACTATGGCTACACCTTC. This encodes CATTRRDYGYTF.

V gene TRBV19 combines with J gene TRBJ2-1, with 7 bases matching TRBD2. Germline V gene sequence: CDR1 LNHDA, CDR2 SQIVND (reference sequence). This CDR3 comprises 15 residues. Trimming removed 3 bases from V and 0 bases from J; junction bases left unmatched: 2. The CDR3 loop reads CASSIQRDSYNEQFF. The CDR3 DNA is TGTGCCAGTAGTATCCAGCGGGACTCCTACAATGAGCAGTTCTTC.

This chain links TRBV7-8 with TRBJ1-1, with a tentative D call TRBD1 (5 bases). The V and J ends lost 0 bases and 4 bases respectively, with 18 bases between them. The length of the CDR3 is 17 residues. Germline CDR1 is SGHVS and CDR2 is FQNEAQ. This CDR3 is CASSLAGRGGSSTEAFF. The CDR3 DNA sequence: TGTGCCAGCAGCTTAGCGGGCCGGGGGGGGTCTAGCACTGAAGCTTTCTTT.